This T cell receptor beta chain originates from a study of blood T cells in healthy people across ages. A second PCR of roughly 7 to 11 cycles used a sample-barcoded 5' primer and a J-beta primer mix. TCRdb re-derived calls from the 5' RACE reads in MiXCR, one entry per CDR3 protein. Altogether some 1,800,000 distinct CDR3 sequences are present, roughly two fifths being singletons, with the ten largest covering roughly 24%. Trimming shortened V by 4 bases and J by 4 bases, and 10 bases separated the two germline ends. The length of the CDR3 is 13 residues. Germline values: CDR1 MDHEN, CDR2 SYDVKM. This clonotype was counted a few times.

The sequenced material came from blood. The sequence came from a human donor in good health. The chain links TRBV28 to TRBJ1-1; D not resolved. CDR3 in DNA: TGTGCCAGCAGTTCCCCGGACTCCACTGAAGCTTTCTTT. Residues: CASSSPDSTEAFF.